The sequence of this TCR beta chain was determined in a study of long-term antiretroviral therapy in people with HIV. Trimming removed 11 bases at V and 0 bases at J, with 13 bases between. Germline V gene data show CDR1 as SGHVS and CDR2 as FQNEAQ. The CDR3 spans 14 residues. Before DNA extraction, about 0.95-10 million cryopreserved PBMC were held in the samples. With survey level as its setting, the immunoSEQ assay was v3.0. Produced via immunoSEQ multiplex PCR; TCRdb's table is partial and in-frame only. The sample lists around 20,000 clones, 78% occurring once. The sequence was obtained from a woman aged 50 to 60 with HIV. The chain couples TRBV7-8 to TRBJ1-4; a weak D match, TRBD1 (5 bases). Sequenced material: unsorted PBMCs, taken 0.3 years after starting antiretroviral therapy. CDR3 nucleotides: TGTGCCGCCCGGGGCCCGGCAACTAATGAAAAACTGTTTTTT. It translates to CAARGPATNEKLFF.